This T cell receptor (beta chain) was recorded in a study of CD8+CD57+ T cells in acquired aplastic anemia. Per the germline V gene, CDR1 is SNHLY and CDR2 is FYNNEI. The CDR3 runs to 14 residues. V dropped 6 bases and J dropped 6; count of bases not matched to a gene: 11. General study points: Between the patient and control groups, CD8+ Simpson's diversity did not differ significantly. The number of CD8+ CDR3 sequences shared by patients and controls was roughly 30.

It was patients with CD8+CD57+ cell expansion by flow cytometry who were chosen for sequencing. Diagnosis of severe acquired aplastic anemia applied to all patients. Concerning this clonotype: Its specificity is not known.

For CDR3 and TCR beta VDJ profiling, genomic DNA was the template used. TCRdb itself ran the reads through MiXCR, one entry per CDR3 protein. The profile shows about 240,000 distinct CDR3 sequences, around 45% of them singletons. The J gene is TRBJ2-7, the V gene TRBV2; 7 bases are shared with TRBD1. The sequencing sample was made of sorted CD4+, CD8+, or CD8+CD57+ T cells (not recorded which) from PBMCs. The TCR originated in a human donor with aplastic anemia. CDR3 residues: CASRGQAKDLEQYF. CDR3 coding DNA: TGTGCCAGCAGAGGACAGGCCAAGGATCTCGAGCAGTACTTC. The whole variable domain, filled in from reference TRBV2 and TRBJ2-7, reads EPEVTQTPSHQVTQMGQEVILRCVPISNHLYFYWYRQILGQKVEFLVSFYNNEISEKSEIFDDQFSVERPDGSNFTLKIRSTKLEDSAMYFCASRGQAKDLEQYFGPGTRLTVT.